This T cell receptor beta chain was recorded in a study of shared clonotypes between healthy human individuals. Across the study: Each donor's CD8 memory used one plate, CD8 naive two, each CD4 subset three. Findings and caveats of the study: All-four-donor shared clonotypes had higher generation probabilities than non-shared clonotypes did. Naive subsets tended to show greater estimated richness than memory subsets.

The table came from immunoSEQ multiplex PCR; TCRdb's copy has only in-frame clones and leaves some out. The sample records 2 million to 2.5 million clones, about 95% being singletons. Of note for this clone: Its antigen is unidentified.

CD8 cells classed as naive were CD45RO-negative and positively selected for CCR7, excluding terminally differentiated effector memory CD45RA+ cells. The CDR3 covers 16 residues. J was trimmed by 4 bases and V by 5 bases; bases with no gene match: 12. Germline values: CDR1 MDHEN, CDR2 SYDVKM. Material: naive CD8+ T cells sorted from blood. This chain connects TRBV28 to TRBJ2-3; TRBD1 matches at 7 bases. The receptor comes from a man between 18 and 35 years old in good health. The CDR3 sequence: CASSPMTGTLPDTQYF. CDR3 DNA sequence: TGTGCCAGCAGTCCAATGACAGGGACCCTTCCAGATACGCAGTATTTT.